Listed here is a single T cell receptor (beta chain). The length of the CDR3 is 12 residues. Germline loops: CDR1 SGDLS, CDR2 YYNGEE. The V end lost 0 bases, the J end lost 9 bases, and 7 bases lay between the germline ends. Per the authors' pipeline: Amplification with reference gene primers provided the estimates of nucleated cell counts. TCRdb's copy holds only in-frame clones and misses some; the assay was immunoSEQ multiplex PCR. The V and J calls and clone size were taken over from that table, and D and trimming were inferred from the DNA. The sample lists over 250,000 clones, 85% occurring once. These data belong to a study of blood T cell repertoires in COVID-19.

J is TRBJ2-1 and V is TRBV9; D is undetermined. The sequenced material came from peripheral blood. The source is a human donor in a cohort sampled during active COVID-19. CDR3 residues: CASSVVFGEQFF. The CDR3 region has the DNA TGTGCCAGCAGCGTAGTGTTCGGTGAGCAGTTCTTC. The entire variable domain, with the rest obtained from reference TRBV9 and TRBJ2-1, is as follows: DSGVTQTPKHLITATGQRVTLRCSPRSGDLSVYWYQQSLDQGLQFLIQYYNGEERAKGNILERFSAQQFPDLHSELNLSSLELGDSALYFCASSVVFGEQFFGPGTRLTVL.